Described below is a single TCR beta chain sequence and its context. Its matching antigen is unknown. The data are from a study of regulatory T cells in long-lasting Graves disease. Study-wide points: Blood alone, not thyroid tissue, was studied. Having only a small sample size may have limited accuracy.

HTBI primers from iRepertoire and Arm-PCR of CDR3 regions yielded the TCR beta libraries. Original handling: Segment identification across samples yielded 50 to 80 TRBV and roughly 15 TRBJ segments. A single record per CDR3 protein comes from TCRdb applying MiXCR to the multiplex PCR reads. For this entry, the V and J calls and clone size follow TCRdb and not the study's own pipeline. This sample carries about 660,000 distinct CDR3 sequences, about 32% of them seen once, and the ten largest clones take around 42%. The time point here: persistent/refractory GD, antithyroid drugs over 5 years with positive TRAb. The TCR library was prepared using RNA isolated from PBMCs. A blood draw put around 9.1 milliliters of peripheral blood into EDTA tubes. Germline CDR1 is LGHNT and CDR2 is FRNRAP. The CDR3 totals 19 residues. With 7 bases clipped from V and 1 base from J, the junction kept 16 bases outside the gene matches.

Sequences were derived from peripheral blood mononuclear cells (PBMCs), sampled when the disease was refractory, from a patient treated with antithyroid drugs. The receptor was isolated from a female donor with Graves disease. The chain employs TRBV12-5 and TRBJ2-2, with 9 bases aligning to TRBD2. This chain's CDR3 is CASAPRGSGRVWNTGELFF. The DNA for the CDR3 is TGTGCTAGTGCCCCGAGGGGTAGCGGGAGAGTGTGGAACACCGGGGAGCTGTTTTTT. Full variable domain (outside the CDR3, taken from reference TRBV12-5 and TRBJ2-2): DARVTQTPRHKVTEMGQEVTMRCQPILGHNTVFWYRQTMMQGLELLAYFRNRAPLDDSGMPKDRFSAEMPDATLATLKIQPSEPRDSAVYFCASAPRGSGRVWNTGELFFGEGSRLTVL.